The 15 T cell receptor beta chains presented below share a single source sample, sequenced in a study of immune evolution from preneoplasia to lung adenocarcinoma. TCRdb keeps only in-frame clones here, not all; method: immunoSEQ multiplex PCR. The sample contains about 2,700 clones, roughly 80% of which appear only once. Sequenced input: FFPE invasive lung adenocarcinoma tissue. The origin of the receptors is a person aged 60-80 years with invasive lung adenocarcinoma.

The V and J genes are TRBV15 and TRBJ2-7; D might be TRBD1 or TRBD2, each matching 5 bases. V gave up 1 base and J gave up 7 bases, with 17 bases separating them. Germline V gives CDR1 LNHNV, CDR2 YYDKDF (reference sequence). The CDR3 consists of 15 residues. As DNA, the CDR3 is TGTGCCACCAGCAGAGTTTGGGGGACCAGTTCAGAGCAGTACTTC. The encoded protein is CATSRVWGTSSEQYF.

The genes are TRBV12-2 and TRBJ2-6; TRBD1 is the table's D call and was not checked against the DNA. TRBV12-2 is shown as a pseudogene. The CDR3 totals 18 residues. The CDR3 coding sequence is TGTGCAAGTCGCACATTGGTCTCCACACAAAGTCGGGCCAACGTCCTGACTTTC. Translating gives CASRTLVSTQSRANVLTF.

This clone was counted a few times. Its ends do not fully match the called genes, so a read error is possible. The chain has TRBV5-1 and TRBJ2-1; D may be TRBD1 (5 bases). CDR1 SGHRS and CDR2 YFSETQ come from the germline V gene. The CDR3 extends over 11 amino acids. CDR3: CSSSLGDEQFF. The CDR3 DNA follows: TGCTCCAGCAGCCTAGGGGATGAGCAGTTCTTC.

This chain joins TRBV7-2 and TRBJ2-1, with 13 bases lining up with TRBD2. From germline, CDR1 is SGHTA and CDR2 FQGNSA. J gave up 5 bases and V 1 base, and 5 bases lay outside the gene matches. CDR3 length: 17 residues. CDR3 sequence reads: CASSLETSGRIHNEQFF. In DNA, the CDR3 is TGTGCCAGCAGCTTAGAGACTAGCGGGAGGATTCACAATGAGCAGTTCTTC.

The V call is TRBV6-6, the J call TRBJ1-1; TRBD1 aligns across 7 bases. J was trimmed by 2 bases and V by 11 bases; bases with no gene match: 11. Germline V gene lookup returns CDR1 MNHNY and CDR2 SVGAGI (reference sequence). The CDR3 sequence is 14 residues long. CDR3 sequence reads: CAAISGQLNTEAFF. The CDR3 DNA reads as TGTGCCGCGATATCGGGACAGCTAAACACTGAAGCTTTCTTT.

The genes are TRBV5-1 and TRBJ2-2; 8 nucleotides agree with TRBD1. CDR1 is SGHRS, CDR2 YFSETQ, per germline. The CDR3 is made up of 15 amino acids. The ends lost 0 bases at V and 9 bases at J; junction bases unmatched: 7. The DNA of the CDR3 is TGCGCCAGCAGCTTGGAGACAGGGGATATTAGGGAGCTGTTTTTT. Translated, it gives CASSLETGDIRELFF.

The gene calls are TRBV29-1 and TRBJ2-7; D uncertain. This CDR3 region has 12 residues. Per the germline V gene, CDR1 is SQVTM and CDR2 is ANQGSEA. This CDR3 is CTAVCSRYEQYF. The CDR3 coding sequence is TGCACCGCAGTGTGCAGCCGTTACGAGCAGTACTTC.

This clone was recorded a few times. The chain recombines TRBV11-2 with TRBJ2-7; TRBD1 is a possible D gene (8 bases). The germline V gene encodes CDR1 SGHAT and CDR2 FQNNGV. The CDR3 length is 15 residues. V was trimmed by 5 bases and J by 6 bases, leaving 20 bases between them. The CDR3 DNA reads TGTGCCAGCAGCCGAAACGGACAGGGAGGGGGCGAGCAGTACTTC. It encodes CASSRNGQGGGEQYF.

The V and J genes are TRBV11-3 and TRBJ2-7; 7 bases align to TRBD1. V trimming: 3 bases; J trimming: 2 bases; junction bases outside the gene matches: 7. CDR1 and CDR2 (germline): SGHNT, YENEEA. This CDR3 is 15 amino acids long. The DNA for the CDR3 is TGTGCCAGCAGCTTCCTACAGGGGCCCGCCTACGAGCAGTACTTC. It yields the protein CASSFLQGPAYEQYF.

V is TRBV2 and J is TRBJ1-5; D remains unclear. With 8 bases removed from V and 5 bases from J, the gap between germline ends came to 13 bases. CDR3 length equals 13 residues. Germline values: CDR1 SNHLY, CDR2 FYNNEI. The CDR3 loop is CASSDRVYQPQHF. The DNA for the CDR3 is TGTGCCAGCTCCGATAGGGTCTATCAGCCCCAGCATTTT.

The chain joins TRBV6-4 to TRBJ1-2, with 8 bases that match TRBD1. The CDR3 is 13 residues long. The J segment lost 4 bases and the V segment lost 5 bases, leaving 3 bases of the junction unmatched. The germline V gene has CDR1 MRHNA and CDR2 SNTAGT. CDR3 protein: CASSTGTGYGYTF. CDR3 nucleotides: TGTGCCAGCAGTACCGGGACAGGCTATGGCTACACCTTC.

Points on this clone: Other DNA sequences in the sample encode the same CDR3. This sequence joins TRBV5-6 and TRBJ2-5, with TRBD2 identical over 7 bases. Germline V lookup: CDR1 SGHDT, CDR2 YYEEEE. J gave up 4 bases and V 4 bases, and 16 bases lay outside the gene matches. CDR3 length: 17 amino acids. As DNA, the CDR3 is TGTGCCAGCAGCCCCCCTAGCGGAGGGGCGGGGAGAGAGACCCAGTACTTC. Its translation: CASSPPSGGAGRETQYF. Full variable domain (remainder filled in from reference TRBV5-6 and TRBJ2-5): DAGVTQSPTHLIKTRGQQVTLRCSPKSGHDTVSWYQQALGQGPQFIFQYYEEEERQRGNFPDRFSGHQFPNYSSELNVNALLLGDSALYLCASSPPSGGAGRETQYFGPGTRLLVL.

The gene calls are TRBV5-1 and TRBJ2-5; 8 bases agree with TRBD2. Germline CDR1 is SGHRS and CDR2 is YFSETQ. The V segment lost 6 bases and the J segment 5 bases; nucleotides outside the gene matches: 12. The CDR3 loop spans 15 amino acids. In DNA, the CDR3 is TGCGCCAGCACCTGGAGGACTACGGGGGGGGAGACCCAGTACTTC. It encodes CASTWRTTGGETQYF.

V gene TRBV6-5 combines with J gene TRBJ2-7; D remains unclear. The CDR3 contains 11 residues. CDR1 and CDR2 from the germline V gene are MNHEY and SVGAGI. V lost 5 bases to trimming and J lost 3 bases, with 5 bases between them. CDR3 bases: TGTGCCAGCAGTAGCTACTACGAGCAGTACTTC. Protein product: CASSSYYEQYF.

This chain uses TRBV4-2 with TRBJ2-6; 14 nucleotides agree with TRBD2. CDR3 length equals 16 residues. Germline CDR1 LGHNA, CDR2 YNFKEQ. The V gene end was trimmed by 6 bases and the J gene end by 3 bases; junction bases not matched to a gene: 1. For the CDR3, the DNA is TGTGCCAGCAGGGGGACTAGCGGGGGTGGGGCCAACGTCCTGACTTTC. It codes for CASRGTSGGGANVLTF.